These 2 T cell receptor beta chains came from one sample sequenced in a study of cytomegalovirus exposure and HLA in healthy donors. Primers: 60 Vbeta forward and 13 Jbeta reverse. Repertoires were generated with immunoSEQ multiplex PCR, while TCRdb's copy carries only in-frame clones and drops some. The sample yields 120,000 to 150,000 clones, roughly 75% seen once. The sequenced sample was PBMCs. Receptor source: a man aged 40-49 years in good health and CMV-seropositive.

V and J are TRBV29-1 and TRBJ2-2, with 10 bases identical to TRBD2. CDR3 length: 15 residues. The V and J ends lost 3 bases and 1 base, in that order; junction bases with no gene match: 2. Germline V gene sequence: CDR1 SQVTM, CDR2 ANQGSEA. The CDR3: CSVERTSGNTGELFF. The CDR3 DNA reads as TGCAGCGTTGAGCGGACTAGCGGGAACACCGGGGAGCTGTTTTTT.

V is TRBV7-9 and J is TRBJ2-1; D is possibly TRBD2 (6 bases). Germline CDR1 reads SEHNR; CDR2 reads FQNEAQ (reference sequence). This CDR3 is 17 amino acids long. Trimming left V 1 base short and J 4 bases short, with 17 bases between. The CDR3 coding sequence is TGTGCCAGCAGCTTAGTAGTTTCTAGCGCGTCTTACAATGAGCAGTTCTTC. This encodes CASSLVVSSASYNEQFF.